This T cell receptor beta chain was identified during a study of tumor-infiltrating lymphocytes in primary liver carcinoma. Germline DNA was also extracted, and blood RNA was taken from unsorted whole blood. This CDR3 region has 12 residues. CDR1 is SGHRS, CDR2 YFSETQ, per germline. The V and J ends lost 0 bases and 9 bases respectively, with 7 bases between them. The study, taken as a whole, reports: A significantly higher top-250-clone fraction was found in tumors than in blood (p = 0.039). Tumor-adjacent and tumor-blood pairs shared less of their repertoires than tumor region pairs shared.

With 500 to 650 ng total RNA as template and a constant-region primer, TCR beta cDNA was made. What produced the TCR beta libraries was three nested multiplex PCR rounds using slightly modified ARM-PCR. In the first two PCR rounds, TRBV1-TRBV30 forward primers were paired with a C-beta reverse primer, and each round lasted about 9 cycles. TCRdb itself ran the multiplex PCR reads through MiXCR, one entry per CDR3 protein. The profile shows about 320,000 distinct CDR3 sequences, 65% of them singletons. This clonotype was observed a handful of times. Its target is unknown. The TCR was taken from a man aged 35 to 55 with primary liver carcinoma and hepatitis B virus infection. Sequencing was done on a sample of peripheral blood. This sequence joins TRBV5-1 and TRBJ2-1, with D unresolved. CDR3 amino acids: CASSLARAEQFF. The CDR3, as DNA: TGCGCCAGCAGCTTGGCCCGAGCTGAGCAGTTCTTC.